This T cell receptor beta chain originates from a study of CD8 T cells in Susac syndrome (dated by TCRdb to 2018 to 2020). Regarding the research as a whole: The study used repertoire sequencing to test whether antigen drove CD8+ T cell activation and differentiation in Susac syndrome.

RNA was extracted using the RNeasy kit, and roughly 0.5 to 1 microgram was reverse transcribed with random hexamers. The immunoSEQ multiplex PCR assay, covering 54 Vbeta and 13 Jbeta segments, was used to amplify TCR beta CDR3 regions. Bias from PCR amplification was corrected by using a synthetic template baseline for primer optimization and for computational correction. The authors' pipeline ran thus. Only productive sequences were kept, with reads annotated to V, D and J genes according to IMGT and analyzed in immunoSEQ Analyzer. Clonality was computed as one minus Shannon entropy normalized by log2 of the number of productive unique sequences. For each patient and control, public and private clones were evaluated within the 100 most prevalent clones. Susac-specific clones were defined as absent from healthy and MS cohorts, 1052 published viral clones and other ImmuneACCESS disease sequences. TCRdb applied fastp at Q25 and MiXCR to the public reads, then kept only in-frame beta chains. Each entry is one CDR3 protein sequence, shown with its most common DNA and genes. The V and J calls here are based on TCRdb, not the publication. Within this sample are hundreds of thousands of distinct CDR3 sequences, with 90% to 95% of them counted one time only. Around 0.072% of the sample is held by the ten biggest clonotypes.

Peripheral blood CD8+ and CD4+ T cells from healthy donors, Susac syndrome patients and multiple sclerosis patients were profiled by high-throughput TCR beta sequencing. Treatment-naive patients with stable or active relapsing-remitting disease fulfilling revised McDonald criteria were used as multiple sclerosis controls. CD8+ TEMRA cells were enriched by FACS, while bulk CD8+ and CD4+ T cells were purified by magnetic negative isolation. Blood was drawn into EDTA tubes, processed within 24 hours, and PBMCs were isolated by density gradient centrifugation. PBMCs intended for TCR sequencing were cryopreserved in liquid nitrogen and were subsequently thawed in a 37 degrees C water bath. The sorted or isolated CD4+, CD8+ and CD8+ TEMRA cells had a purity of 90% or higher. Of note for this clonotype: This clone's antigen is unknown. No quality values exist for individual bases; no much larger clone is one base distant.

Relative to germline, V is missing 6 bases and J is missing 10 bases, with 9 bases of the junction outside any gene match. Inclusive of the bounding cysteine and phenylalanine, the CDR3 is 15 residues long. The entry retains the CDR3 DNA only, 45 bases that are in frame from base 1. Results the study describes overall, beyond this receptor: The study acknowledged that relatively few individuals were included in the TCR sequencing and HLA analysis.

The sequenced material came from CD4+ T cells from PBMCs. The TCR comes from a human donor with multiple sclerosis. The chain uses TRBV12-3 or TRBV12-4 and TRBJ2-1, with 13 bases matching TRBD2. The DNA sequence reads TGTGCCAGCAGCTGGACTAGCGGGAGTCCAGGAGAGCAGTTCTTC. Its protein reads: CASSWTSGSPGEQFF.